This T cell receptor (beta chain) was sequenced during a study of CD8 T cells in Susac syndrome. After extraction with the RNeasy kit, roughly 0.45 to 1 ug of the RNA was reverse transcribed using random hexamers. TCR beta CDR3 was amplified by immunoSEQ covering 54 Vbeta and 13 Jbeta. TCRdb re-analysed the immunoSEQ multiplex PCR reads in MiXCR, keeping a single row per CDR3 protein. Of 150,000 to 190,000 distinct CDR3 sequences listed, approximately 94% are singletons. Isolation of CD8+ and CD4+ T cells was performed negatively, whereas enrichment of TEMRA cells was done by FACS. Per the germline V gene, CDR1 is DFQATT and CDR2 is SNEGSKA (reference sequence). The CDR3 is made up of 13 amino acids. The trim removed 1 base at V and 10 bases at J, leaving 6 bases unmatched.

The source is a human donor with multiple sclerosis. V usage is TRBV20-1 and J usage is TRBJ1-5; 8 bases match TRBD1. The material sequenced was CD8+ T cells from PBMCs. The CDR3 DNA follows: TGCAGTGCTAGAGTTGACAGGGGCGATCCCCAGCATTTT. It specifies CSARVDRGDPQHF.